This T cell receptor beta chain was obtained from a study of blood T cell repertoires in COVID-19. Study-level information: The United States, Italy and Spain provided the acute and convalescent COVID-19 samples. T cells, B-cell-depleted T cells, or PBMCs supplied cDNA or gDNA.

Germline CDR1 is MNHEY and CDR2 is SVGEGT. J was trimmed by 0 bases and V by 4 bases; bases with no gene match: 3. CDR3 length equals 15 residues. In the authors' workflow: Counts of nucleated cells, estimated from reference gene primer amplification, were obtained. Only in-frame clones appear in the TCRdb table, and some are missing; sequencing was by immunoSEQ multiplex PCR. The V and J calls and clone size were taken over from that table, and D and trimming were inferred from the DNA. The data contain roughly 250,000 clones, roughly 84% of them singletons. This clonotype originated in a woman aged 35 to 49 who had recovered from COVID-19. Source material: peripheral blood. The chain combines TRBV6-2 or TRBV6-3 with TRBJ2-7, with 10 bases matching TRBD2. As DNA, the CDR3 is TGTGCCAGCAGTTTTAGCGGGGGGCGCTCCTACGAGCAGTACTTC. This translates into CASSFSGGRSYEQYF.